The 8 T cell receptor beta chains presented below share a single source sample, sequenced in a study of tumor-infiltrating lymphocytes in primary liver carcinoma. Co-extraction of both nucleic acids (RNA and DNA) used about 20-34 mg of unsorted bulk tissue. Constant-region priming of about 520 ng total RNA yielded TCR beta cDNA. Amplification in three nested multiplex PCR rounds with slightly modified ARM-PCR gave rise to TCR beta libraries. The first two PCR rounds, around 11 cycles each, used TRBV1-TRBV30 forward primers and a C-beta reverse primer. TCRdb re-called the multiplex PCR reads with MiXCR, one entry per CDR3 protein. The sample consists of 95,000 to 100,000 distinct CDR3 sequences, under 70% of them appearing once. Specimen: liver tumor tissue from sampling region 2. Subset in this sample: tumor region T2, inferior pole. The receptors were gathered from a woman aged 60 to 75 with primary liver carcinoma and hepatitis B virus infection.

This clonotype was recorded at least ten times. V gene TRBV6-6 combines with J gene TRBJ2-7; 7 positions match TRBD2. CDR1 and CDR2 (germline): MNHNY, SVGAGI (reference sequence). V lost 6 bases, J lost 3 bases, and 11 bases stayed unmatched. The CDR3 runs 15 residues. DNA for the CDR3: TGTGCCAGCAGCCTGGGGGGGAGGGCTGGCTACGAGCAGTACTTC. Protein product: CASSLGGRAGYEQYF.

Points on this clonotype: This may arise from a read error, as a much more abundant clone is one base away. The rearrangement links TRBV5-1 to TRBJ2-1; maybe TRBD1 (5 bases). The CDR3 is 15 residues long. CDR1 and CDR2 (germline): SGHRS, YFSETQ. V was pared by 0 bases and J by 5 bases, with 12 bases between. The CDR3 DNA reads TGCGCCAGCAGCTTGGTCAGGGTCATGAACAATGAGCAGTTCTTC. It encodes CASSLVRVMNNEQFF.

This clonotype was seen ten or more times. V is TRBV7-9 and J is TRBJ1-2; TRBD1 might be the D (6 bases). CDR1 and CDR2 from the germline V gene are SEHNR and FQNEAQ (reference sequence). This CDR3 contains 12 residues. V lost 5 bases to trimming and J lost 7 bases, with 11 bases between them. CDR3 region: CASSKQGLGYTF. The CDR3 nucleotides are TGTGCCAGCAGCAAACAGGGTCTTGGCTACACCTTC.

The sample holds one count of this clonotype. At one end, the junction sequence differs from germline, possibly due to a read error. The chain carries TRBV28 and TRBJ1-6, with 7 bases lining up with TRBD1. Germline CDR1 MDHEN, CDR2 SYDVKM. This CDR3 has 15 residues. In nucleotides, the CDR3 is TGTGCCAACAGTCTGCCGGGACAGTCTAATTCACCCCTCCACTTT. As protein: CANSLPGQSNSPLHF.

This rearrangement joins TRBV11-2 to TRBJ1-6, with D tentatively TRBD1 (5 bases). The CDR3 length is 15 residues. V was pared by 0 bases and J by 10 bases, with 13 bases between. The V gene's germline CDR1 is SGHAT and CDR2 FQNNGV. Here the CDR3 reads CASSLDLGVKSPLHF. The CDR3 region has the DNA TGTGCCAGCAGCTTAGACCTGGGGGTCAAGTCACCCCTCCACTTT.

This clonotype was counted a single time. A junction boundary mismatches the germline segment, possibly from a read error. The chain is built from TRBV29-1 and TRBJ1-1; D not certain. This CDR3 has 11 residues. Germline V gene lookup returns CDR1 SQVTM and CDR2 ANQGSEA. CDR3 DNA: TGCAGCCTTGACCCAGAGGCTAGTGTTTTCTTT. As protein: CSLDPEASVFF.

Concerning this clonotype itself: Sequence at one end of the junction differs from germline and may be a read error. The chain carries TRBV6-5 and TRBJ1-1; D not certain. Per the germline V gene, CDR1 is MNHEY and CDR2 is SVGAGI. This CDR3 has 14 amino acids. As DNA, the CDR3 is TGTGCCAGCAGTTCGCAGTGGGCGAACGCTGAAGCTTTCTTT. Translated, it gives CASSSQWANAEAFF.

Concerning this clonotype: The germline gene is not matched at one end of the junction; a read error may be the cause. The rearrangement joins TRBV11-2 to TRBJ2-3; a possible D gene is TRBD2 (7 bases). Germline CDR1 and CDR2: SGHAT and FQNNGV. The CDR3 sequence is 17 residues long. CDR3 DNA sequence: TGTGCCATCAGCTTAGGGGGACTAACGTATACGTCAGATACGCAGTATTTC. As protein: CAISLGGLTYTSDTQYF.